Below, one T cell receptor (beta chain) is given with its context. Its antigen is unidentified. Here immunoSEQ multiplex PCR was the method, and the copy in TCRdb shows in-frame clones only, minus some. The table lists some 1,600,000 clones, nearly 99% of them singletons, with roughly 0.42% in the top ten. With 6 bases removed from V and 7 bases from J, the gap between germline ends came to 15 bases. The germline gives CDR1 MNHEY, CDR2 SVGAGI. The CDR3 extends over 14 amino acids. The source of the sample is a study of shared clonotypes between healthy human individuals. Study-level background: Donor ages ranged 18 to 49 years: two women, a few men.

Broader study findings: The donor pool, a small one, limited the genetic and exposure-history diversity represented. Rarefaction exposed incomplete sorted-subset sequencing despite large depth. Memory subsets generally showed smaller estimated richness than naive subsets did.

The sequenced sample was naive CD4+ T cells sorted from blood. Subset described: CD45RA+ positively selected. The rearrangement links TRBV6-5 to TRBJ2-2; perhaps D is TRBD1 or TRBD2 (6 bases each). The TCR originated in a man aged 25 to 40 in good health. The DNA for the CDR3 is TGTGCCAGCAGGACCGGGGGCAATGTCGGGGAGCTGTTTTTT. Amino acid sequence: CASRTGGNVGELFF.